The text below deals with one T cell receptor beta chain. Its cognate antigen has yet to be identified. No clone much larger than this one lies a single base away; base qualities are absent. Participants in the prospective study were aged about 18 to 90 years, lived in about two dozen United States geographic areas, and enrolled through a virtual design. To assign participants to cohorts, the prospective study relied on clinical history that participants themselves reported in a screening survey and a study questionnaire. In the prospective study, mobile phlebotomists collected whole blood, serum and a nasopharyngeal or oropharyngeal swab from each participant. Additional blood draws and questionnaires over an approximately 2-month period could optionally be provided by prospective study participants. Prospective study blood samples were shipped either frozen or at room temperature before DNA extraction.

The immunoSEQ Assay, a bias-controlled multiplex PCR, was used to amplify TCRbeta CDR3 regions from genomic DNA. As for the authors' bioinformatics: The number of nucleated cells in each sample was estimated from the amplification of reference gene primers within the assay. Sequence reads were collapsed and filtered to measure the absolute abundance of every unique TCRbeta CDR3 rearrangement. Productive Simpson clonality was computed per sample as the square root of Simpson's diversity index over productive rearrangements. Entries here come from immuneACCESS through TCRdb and include only in-frame sequences with V and J called. Some clones fail to appear in such tables; in the studies checked, an unresolved V gene covers under half of the shortfall, and the cause of the remainder is unknown. V and J calls and clone size are copied from that table; D and trimming were computed from the DNA. The sample records 200,000 to 300,000 clones, approximately 89% of which are singletons. The top ten hold 1% to 1.5% of the sample.

The data derive from a study of blood T cell repertoires in COVID-19 (dated by TCRdb to 2020 to 2021). Regarding the research as a whole: The collaborator samples originated in the United States, Italy and Spain and spanned the acute and convalescent phases of COVID-19. Sample metadata almost always included a de-identified subject ID, COVID-19 status, age in years and sex. The material from the prospective study consisted of cDNA or gDNA derived from T cells, B-cell-depleted T cells, or PBMCs. The repertoires were released in a freely available public database intended as a resource for research on the immune response to SARS-CoV-2. Subjects who had been exposed to COVID-19, were actively infected with it, or had recovered from it provided the deeply sampled blood TCRbeta repertoires that made up the dataset. Samples came from the ongoing ImmuneRACE study (first 160 participants) plus 1,254 subjects from 6 global collaborators. Where HLA class I and class II types were available, the types were taken from metadata supplied by the sample provider, not from assay-based typing. Overall study results and their limits: The quantity of clinical and demographic metadata differed by source and by participant and was supplied without curation.

V is cut by 3 bases and J by 7 bases, and the space between the germline ends is 14 bases. The CDR3 contains 14 residues, cysteine and phenylalanine counted. The only DNA kept is the CDR3, 42 bases in frame from the first base. CDR1 and CDR2, looked up from the germline V gene, are SGDLS and YYNGEE. Recombination connected TRBV9 to TRBJ1-5, and the D gene may be TRBD1, 6 bases matching. This TCR was recovered from a middle-aged woman with acute COVID-19. The sequencing sample was made of PBMCs or T cells enriched from blood (not recorded which). This receptor has the CDR3 CASSEGDKAQPQHF. Read as DNA, the sequence is TGTGCCAGCAGCGAGGGGGACAAGGCACAGCCCCAGCATTTT.